The rows below give T cell receptor beta chains drawn from one sample of a study of EBV T-cell therapy then PD-1 blockade in nasopharyngeal carcinoma. Which antigens these TCRs recognize remains unknown. The protocol was immunoSEQ multiplex PCR, while the TCRdb copy is restricted to in-frame clones and leaves out a portion. This table holds around 19,000 clones, roughly four fifths found once. The material sequenced was CD8+ T cells from blood, taken at day 266 from a patient whose treatment included autologous EBV-specific T cells and nivolumab. The receptors stem from a man between 40 and 49 years old with nasopharyngeal carcinoma. The CDR3 runs from the conserved cysteine through the conserved F or W.

J,length,V,CDR3
TRBJ1-6,16,TRBV3-1/TRBV3-2,CASSRTRDRWNSPLHF
TRBJ2-7,12,TRBV27,CASSFGSYEQYF
TRBJ1-4,16,TRBV19,CASRQEGRRRNEKLFF
TRBJ1-2,12,TRBV9,CASEQETYGYTF
TRBJ2-1,13,TRBV6-4,CASSSSSYNEQFF
TRBJ2-3,17,TRBV7-6,CASSHSPPTATTDTQYF
TRBJ2-1,15,TRBV6-4,CASSPGQSGGNEQFF
TRBJ2-2,16,TRBV5-1,CASSLRRVPATGELFF
TRBJ1-6,14,TRBV5-6,CASSWGAGASPLHF
TRBJ2-3,14,TRBV6-4,CASSVEGETDTQYF
TRBJ2-7,12,TRBV9,CASSAGGYEQYF
TRBJ2-7,13,TRBV2,CASSDSNFYEQYF
TRBJ1-4,14,TRBV2,CASSVSQSNEKLFF
TRBJ2-6,16,TRBV4-1,CASSQDPGTGANVLTF
TRBJ2-3,15,TRBV4-1,CASSERDSFTDTQYF
TRBJ2-7,13,TRBV6-5,CAHGAGTSYEQYF
TRBJ1-5,13,TRBV2,CASSEGGNQPQHF
TRBJ2-3,15,TRBV7-2,CASSLIAGGIDTQYF
TRBJ1-1,17,TRBV7-9,CASSNVRSDRRNTEAFF
TRBJ1-5,15,TRBV4-3,CASSQDHSSNQPQHF
TRBJ1-1,13,TRBV2,CASPRGRNTEAFF
TRBJ1-2,12,TRBV12-3/TRBV12-4,CASSLGGDGYTF
TRBJ2-1,12,TRBV12-3/TRBV12-4,CASSRSYNEQFF
TRBJ1-2,14,TRBV2,CASSDSLTAYGYTF
TRBJ2-1,17,TRBV27,CASSAGPGSGSYNEQFF
TRBJ1-2,17,TRBV5-6,CASSLDRDLGQYYGYTF
TRBJ2-1,12,TRBV29-1,CSADPTYNEQFF
TRBJ1-6,13,TRBV6-4,CASRDREGSPLHF
TRBJ2-3,17,TRBV4-3,CASSQDVTTGGTDTQYF
TRBJ1-2,12,TRBV30,CAGMTGNYGYTF
TRBJ2-5,15,TRBV4-3,CASSHRVAGKETQYF
TRBJ2-1,16,TRBV11-3,CASSLGRQGSYNEQFF
TRBJ2-5,15,TRBV27,CASKEDRVNQETQYF
TRBJ2-5,14,TRBV6-6,CASSYVTDQETQYF
TRBJ2-7,12,TRBV3-1/TRBV3-2,CASSQDRGFAYF
TRBJ2-3,13,TRBV5-4,CASSSSGVRTQYF
TRBJ2-1,12,TRBV3-1/TRBV3-2,CASSEGLYEQFF